The next 12 T cell receptor beta chains were all read from a single sample in a study of OX40 agonist ivuxolimab in advanced cancers. Using immunoSEQ multiplex PCR, the repertoire was profiled, and TCRdb retains in-frame clones only, with some absent. The sample gives around 63,000 clones, roughly 80% of which show up once; approximately 5.1% is in the top ten. The starting material was CD4+ or CD8+ T cells sorted from blood, obtained in a trial of the OX40 agonist ivuxolimab. These receptors were taken from an adult with an advanced solid tumor such as melanoma, head and neck, liver or kidney cancer.

The rearrangement links TRBV11-1 to TRBJ2-1, with D possibly called TRBD1 or TRBD2 (5 bases each). This CDR3 has 15 amino acids. In germline, CDR1 is SGHAT, CDR2 FQDESV (reference sequence). The V and J ends lost 5 bases and 4 bases respectively, with 15 bases between them. For the CDR3, the DNA is TGTGCCAGCAGCATCAAGCCGGGACGTTACAATGAGCAGTTCTTC. Its translation: CASSIKPGRYNEQFF.

CDR3 coding DNA: TGTGCCAGCAGTTTAGTGGGAGTGTCCGCCCCCGACTATGGCTACACCTTC. Protein: CASSLVGVSAPDYGYTF. This rearrangement joins TRBV28 to TRBJ1-2; D is undetermined. Germline CDR1 is MDHEN and CDR2 is SYDVKM. This CDR3 comprises 17 residues. Trimming removed 2 bases at V and 3 bases at J, with 19 bases between.

This chain joins TRBV7-6 and TRBJ2-1, with 11 bases aligning to TRBD2. The CDR3 sequence is 16 residues long. Trimming at V came to 5 bases and at J to 5 bases, leaving 8 bases not matched to a gene. In germline, CDR1 is SGHVS, CDR2 FNYEAQ. CDR3 in DNA: TGTGCCAGCAGCCGGTTCTCGGGACTAGCGGACAATGAGCAGTTCTTC. Residues: CASSRFSGLADNEQFF. The whole variable domain, filled in from reference TRBV7-6 and TRBJ2-1, reads GAGVSQSPRYKVTKRGQDVALRCDPISGHVSLYWYRQALGQGPEFLTYFNYEAQQDKSGLPNDRFSAERPEGSISTLTIQRTEQRDSAMYRCASSRFSGLADNEQFFGPGTRLTVL.

The table lists this clone with a count of one. V gene TRBV5-1 combines with J gene TRBJ2-6; 7 bases align to TRBD1. The CDR3 totals 17 residues. The germline CDR1 and CDR2 sequences are SGHRS and YFSETQ. After removal of 0 bases from V and 0 bases from J, the junction contained 3 bases not matched to a gene. CDR3 residues: CASSLGQGGSGANVLTF. In nucleotides, the CDR3 is TGCGCCAGCAGCTTGGGACAGGGCGGCTCTGGGGCCAACGTCCTGACTTTC. The full variable domain, with the rest looked up from reference TRBV5-1 and TRBJ2-6, is KAGVTQTPRYLIKTRGQQVTLSCSPISGHRSVSWYQQTPGQGLQFLFEYFSETQRNKGNFPGRFSGRQFSNSRSEMNVSTLELGDSALYLCASSLGQGGSGANVLTFGAGSRLTVL.

The J gene is TRBJ1-3, the V gene TRBV4-3; D gene uncertain. Germline V gives CDR1 LGHNA, CDR2 YSLEER. V lost 0 bases, J lost 0 bases, and 9 bases lay in between. The CDR3 runs to 16 residues. CDR3: CASSQELNGSGNTIYF. The CDR3 region has the DNA TGCGCCAGCAGCCAAGAACTGAACGGCTCTGGAAACACCATATATTTT.

The chain uses TRBV16 and TRBJ2-7; D possibly corresponds to TRBD1 (6 bases). V shed 3 bases and J shed 5 bases, with 14 bases lying between them. Per the germline V gene, CDR1 is KGHSY and CDR2 is FQNENV. The CDR3 is 14 residues long. CDR3 protein: CASSQRAGEHEQYF. The DNA of the CDR3 is TGTGCCAGCAGCCAGCGGGCAGGGGAACACGAGCAGTACTTC.

The chain uses TRBV10-3 and TRBJ2-1; 9 nucleotides agree with TRBD1. The CDR3 length is 15 residues. J was trimmed by 6 bases and V by 0 bases; bases with no gene match: 3. CDR1 ENHRY and CDR2 SYGVKD come from the germline V gene. CDR3 DNA: TGTGCCATCAGTGAGTCGGGGACAGGGCGCAATGAGCAGTTCTTC. Residues: CAISESGTGRNEQFF.

The chain couples TRBV6-5 to TRBJ1-4; D possibly corresponds to TRBD1 (5 bases). V lost 6 bases to trimming and J lost 7 bases, with 18 bases between them. Germline CDR1 is MNHEY and CDR2 is SVGAGI. The CDR3 length is 15 residues. As DNA, the CDR3 is TGTGCCAGCAGGCTCTCCCCGGGACCTGCTGAAAAACTGTTTTTT. Protein: CASRLSPGPAEKLFF.

The chain uses TRBV9 and TRBJ2-1; 9 nucleotides align to TRBD2. Germline trimming cut 4 bases from V and 0 bases from J; bases unmatched to any gene: 5. The V gene's germline CDR1 is SGDLS and CDR2 YYNGEE. The CDR3 runs 16 residues. This CDR3 reads CASSLGTSSSYNEQFF. Written as DNA, the CDR3 is TGTGCCAGCAGCCTCGGGACTAGCAGCTCCTACAATGAGCAGTTCTTC.

This clone has only a few counts. The V and J genes are TRBV6-1 and TRBJ1-6; no clear D. V was trimmed by 2 bases and J by 5 bases, leaving 13 bases between them. The CDR3 has 16 residues. CDR1 is MNHNS and CDR2 is SASEGT in the germline V gene. This CDR3 reads CASSEFPLGNNSPLHF. For the CDR3, the DNA is TGTGCCAGCAGTGAATTTCCTCTGGGCAATAATTCACCCCTCCACTTT.

The chain carries TRBV19 and TRBJ2-1; possibly TRBD2 for D (5 bases). V was pared by 4 bases and J by 7 bases, with 14 bases between. Germline lookup yields CDR1 LNHDA and CDR2 SQIVND (reference sequence). The CDR3 totals 14 residues. The CDR3 bases are TGTGCCAGTAGTAAAACCCGACTAATAAATGAGCAGTTCTTC. The encoded protein is CASSKTRLINEQFF.

This clone has a single count. The chain uses TRBV6-1 and TRBJ1-3; D not certain. The CDR3 is 14 residues long. Germline V gene lookup returns CDR1 MNHNS and CDR2 SASEGT. Trimming removed 6 bases at V and 0 bases at J, with 9 bases between. CDR3 amino acids: CASRDTLSGNTIYF. The CDR3 nucleotides are TGTGCCAGCAGAGACACCCTCTCTGGAAACACCATATATTTT.